This entry is about one T cell receptor (beta chain). This clonotype showed up many times. Its antigen remains unidentified. One base away there is no much larger clone; base qualities are not given. This entry is derived from a study of neurological immune-mediated disorders (dated by TCRdb to the late 2010s). Turning to the overall study: Peripheral blood TCR-beta repertoires from HTLV-I-associated myelopathy (HAM/TSP) patients, multiple sclerosis patients and healthy controls were compared by UMI-based sequencing. Longitudinal HAM/TSP and healthy donors were sampled at 3 time-points each (roughly 3-40 month intervals). Alongside PBMC samples, the set of approximately 100 TCR-beta libraries contained longitudinal samples, technical triplicates, and paired CD4+ and CD8+ T-cell subsets that had been sorted. The cohort included around 70 subjects: roughly 15 with HAM/TSP, some 34 with multiple sclerosis, and around 20 healthy controls. Overall study results and their limits: No identical CDR3 amino acid sequences were shared among expanded clones across subjects, suggesting private TCR-beta repertoires in all groups. TCR clonal expansion was greatest in HAM/TSP patients and smallest in MS patients, who ranked below even healthy controls.

cDNA was synthesized by template-switch 5'RACE using a primer carrying a 10-nucleotide random unique molecular identifier by which each TCR transcript was tagged. Over 180 million TCR-beta sequences, covering 15-18 subjects, were produced in each sequencing run. The RNeasy kit was used to extract total RNA. TCR-beta VDJ regions were amplified with primers for the TCR constant region and the 5'RACE anchor, using the KAPA Real-time Library Amplification kit. A first PCR added sample indexes and Illumina adaptors, and a second PCR then raised library yield. After purification with Ampure beads, the TCR product of roughly 650 bp was size-selected on a 2% E-gel SizeSelection system. Before pooling, libraries had their quality checked on a Bioanalyzer, their concentration measured with Qubit, and their quantity determined with the Kapa Library Quantification kit. An Illumina HiSeq 2500 sequenced the libraries paired-end 2 x 150 bp. To increase sequence diversity, roughly 24-30% phiX was spiked into each library pool. The authors' analysis ran thus. The UMI-based MiGEC pipeline processed quality-filtered reads and removed over 75% of raw TCR sequences during error correction. IMGT germline references were used for aligning VDJ genes, and each clonotype was defined as a unique CDR3 amino acid sequence together with its V-J genes. Clonal expansion, Shannon diversity and CDR3 relatedness were evaluated with VDJtools (CalcPairwiseDistances, ClusterSamples), while phylogenetic trees were built in CLCbio workbench. Clones with at least 8 unique UMIs were defined as expanded, with this threshold being based on coefficient-of-variation modelling across technical triplicates. TCRdb trimmed the raw reads at Q25, called clones with MiXCR and kept productive beta chains. Each entry merges the rows of one CDR3 protein and shows their most common DNA and genes. These V and J calls derive from TCRdb rather than the authors' analysis. Here the sample has under 130,000 distinct CDR3 sequences; approximately 10% occur a single time. The top ten clonotypes cover approximately 3.4% of the sample.

The sample's time point label, decoded: longitudinal time-point 3. Libraries from unsorted PBMCs were made from 2 million PBMCs kept in RNAlater at -80 degrees C until RNA extraction. Peripheral blood underwent Ficoll-Hypaque density gradient centrifugation to isolate PBMCs, which were then cryopreserved in liquid nitrogen. The germline V gene supplies CDR1 MDHEN and CDR2 SYDVKM. V lost 7 bases and J lost 0 bases; the stretch between them is 13 bases long. Spanning cysteine to phenylalanine, the CDR3 consists of 15 amino acids. Just CDR3 DNA is preserved here, 45 bases in frame from base 1. This TCR came from a female donor with HTLV-1-associated myelopathy (HAM/TSP). The sequenced material came from PBMCs. The rearranged chain carries TRBV28 and TRBJ2-1; a weak D assignment points to TRBD2 (7 bases agree). At the DNA level, the sequence is TGTGCCAGCATGCCGAGGGGGGGCTCCTACAATGAGCAGTTCTTC. The encoded protein is CASMPRGGSYNEQFF.